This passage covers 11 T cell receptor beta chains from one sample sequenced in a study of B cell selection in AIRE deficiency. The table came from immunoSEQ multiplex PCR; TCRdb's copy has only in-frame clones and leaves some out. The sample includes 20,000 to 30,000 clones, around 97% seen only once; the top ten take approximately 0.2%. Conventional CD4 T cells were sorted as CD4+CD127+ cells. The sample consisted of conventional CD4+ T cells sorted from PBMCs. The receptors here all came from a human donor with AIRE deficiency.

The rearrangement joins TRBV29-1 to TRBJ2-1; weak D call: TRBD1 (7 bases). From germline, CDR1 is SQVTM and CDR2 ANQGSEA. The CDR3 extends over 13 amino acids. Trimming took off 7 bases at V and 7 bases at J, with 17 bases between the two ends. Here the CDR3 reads CSGKSRGANEQFF. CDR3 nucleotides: TGCAGCGGCAAGAGCAGGGGGGCAAATGAGCAGTTCTTC.

CDR3 bases: TGTGCCAGCAGCTTCAGGGACAGCTCCTACGAGCAGTACTTC. This gives the protein CASSFRDSSYEQYF. V is TRBV7-9 and J is TRBJ2-7; TRBD1 matches 7 bases. There are 14 residues in the CDR3. V lost 3 bases, J lost 0 bases, and 2 bases stayed unmatched. Germline-derived CDR1 and CDR2 are SEHNR and FQNEAQ (reference sequence). Variable domain in full (rest from reference TRBV7-9 and TRBJ2-7): DTGVSQNPRHKITKRGQNVTFRCDPISEHNRLYWYRQTLGQGPEFLTYFQNEAQLEKSRLLSDRFSAERPKGSFSTLEIQRTEQGDSAMYLCASSFRDSSYEQYFGPGTRLTVT.

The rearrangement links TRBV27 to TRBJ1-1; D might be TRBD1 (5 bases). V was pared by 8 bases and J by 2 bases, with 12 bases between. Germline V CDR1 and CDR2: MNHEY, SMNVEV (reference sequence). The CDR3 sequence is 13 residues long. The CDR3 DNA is TGTGCCAGCGGGGGACTCGGAAACACTGAAGCTTTCTTT. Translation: CASGGLGNTEAFF.

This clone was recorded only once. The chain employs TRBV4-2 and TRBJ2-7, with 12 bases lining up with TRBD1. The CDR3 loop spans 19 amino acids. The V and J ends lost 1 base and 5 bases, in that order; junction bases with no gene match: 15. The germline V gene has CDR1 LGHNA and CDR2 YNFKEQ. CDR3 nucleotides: TGTGCCAGCAGCCAAGCCGGGACAGGGGGCGGTAGCCGGGAGAACGAGCAGTACTTC. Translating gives CASSQAGTGGGSRENEQYF.

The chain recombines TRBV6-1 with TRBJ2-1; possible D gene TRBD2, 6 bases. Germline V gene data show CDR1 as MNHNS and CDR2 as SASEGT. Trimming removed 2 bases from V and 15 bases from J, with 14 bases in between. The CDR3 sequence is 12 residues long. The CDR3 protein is CASSELGGVVFF. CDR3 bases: TGTGCCAGCAGTGAATTGGGCGGGGTTGTGTTCTTC.

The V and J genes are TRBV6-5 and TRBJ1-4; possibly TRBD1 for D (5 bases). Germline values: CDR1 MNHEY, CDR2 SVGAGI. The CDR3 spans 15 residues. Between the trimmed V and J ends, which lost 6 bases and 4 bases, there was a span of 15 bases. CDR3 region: CASRRRQNLNEKLFF. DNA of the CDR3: TGTGCCAGCAGGCGTCGACAGAACCTTAATGAAAAACTGTTTTTT.

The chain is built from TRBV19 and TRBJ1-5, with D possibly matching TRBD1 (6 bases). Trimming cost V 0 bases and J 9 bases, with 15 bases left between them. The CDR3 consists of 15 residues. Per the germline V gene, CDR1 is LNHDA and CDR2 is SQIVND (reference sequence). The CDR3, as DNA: TGTGCCAGTAGTATAGAAGGGGGACGGGTTTGGCCCCAGCATTTT. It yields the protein CASSIEGGRVWPQHF.

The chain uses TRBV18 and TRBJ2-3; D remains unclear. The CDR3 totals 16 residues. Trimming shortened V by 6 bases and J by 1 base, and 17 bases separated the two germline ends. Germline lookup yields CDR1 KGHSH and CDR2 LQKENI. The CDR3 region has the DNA TGTGCCAGCTCCCGAGGACCCCAAGGCCGCACAGATACGCAGTATTTT. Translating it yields CASSRGPQGRTDTQYF.

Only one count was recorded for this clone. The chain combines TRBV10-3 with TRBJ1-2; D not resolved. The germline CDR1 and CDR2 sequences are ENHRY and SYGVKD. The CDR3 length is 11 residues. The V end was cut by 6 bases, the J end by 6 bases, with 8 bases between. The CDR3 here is CAISSGDGYTF. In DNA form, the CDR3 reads TGTGCCATCAGCTCAGGAGATGGCTACACCTTC.

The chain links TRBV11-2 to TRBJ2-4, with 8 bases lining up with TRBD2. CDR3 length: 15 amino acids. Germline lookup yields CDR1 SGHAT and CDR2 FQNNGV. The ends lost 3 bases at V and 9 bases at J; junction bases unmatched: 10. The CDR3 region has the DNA TGTGCCAGCAGCTTGGCGGGAGGCCCCCTGGGCATTCAGTACTTC. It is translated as CASSLAGGPLGIQYF.

The CDR3 bases are TGTGCCAGCAGCCAAGAGGGCGGTCTCACAGATACGCAGTATTTT. This codes for CASSQEGGLTDTQYF. The chain uses TRBV4-2 and TRBJ2-3; D is unclear. There are 15 residues in the CDR3. V dropped 0 bases and J dropped 2 bases, with 9 bases sitting between them. Looked up from germline, CDR1 is LGHNA and CDR2 is YNFKEQ.